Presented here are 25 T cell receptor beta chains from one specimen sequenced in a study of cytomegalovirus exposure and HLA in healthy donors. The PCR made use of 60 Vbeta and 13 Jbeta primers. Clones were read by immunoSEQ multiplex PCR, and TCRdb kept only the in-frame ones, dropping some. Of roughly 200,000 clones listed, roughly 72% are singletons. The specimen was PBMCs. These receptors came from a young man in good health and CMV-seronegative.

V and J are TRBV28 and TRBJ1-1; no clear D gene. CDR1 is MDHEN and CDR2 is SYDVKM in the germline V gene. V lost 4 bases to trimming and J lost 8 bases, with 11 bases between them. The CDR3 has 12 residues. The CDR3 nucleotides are TGTGCCAGCAGTTCCCCGGTATCAGAAGCTTTCTTT. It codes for CASSSPVSEAFF. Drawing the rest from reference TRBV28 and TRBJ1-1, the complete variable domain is DVKVTQSSRYLVKRTGEKVFLECVQDMDHENMFWYRQDPGLGLRLIYFSYDVKMKEKGDIPEGYSVSREKKERFSLILESASTNQTSMYLCASSSPVSEAFFGQGTRLTVV.

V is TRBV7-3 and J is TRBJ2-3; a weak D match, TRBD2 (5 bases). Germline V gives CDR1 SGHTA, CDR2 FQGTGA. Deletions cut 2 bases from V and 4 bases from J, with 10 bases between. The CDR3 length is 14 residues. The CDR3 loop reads CASSLYDYPDTQYF. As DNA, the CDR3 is TGTGCCAGCAGCTTATATGACTATCCAGATACGCAGTATTTT.

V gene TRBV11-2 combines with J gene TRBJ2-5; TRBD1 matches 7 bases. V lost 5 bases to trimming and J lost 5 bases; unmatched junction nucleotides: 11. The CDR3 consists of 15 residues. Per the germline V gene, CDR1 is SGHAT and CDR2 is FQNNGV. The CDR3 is CASSAPKGALETQYF. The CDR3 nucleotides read TGTGCCAGCAGCGCGCCCAAGGGGGCTTTGGAGACCCAGTACTTC.

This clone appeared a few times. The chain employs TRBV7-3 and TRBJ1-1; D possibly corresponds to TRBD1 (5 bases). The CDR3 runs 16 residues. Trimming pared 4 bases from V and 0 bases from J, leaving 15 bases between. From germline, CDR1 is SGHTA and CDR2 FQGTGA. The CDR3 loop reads CASSSTGHGLNTEAFF. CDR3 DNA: TGTGCCAGCAGCTCCACAGGCCACGGACTGAACACTGAAGCTTTCTTT.

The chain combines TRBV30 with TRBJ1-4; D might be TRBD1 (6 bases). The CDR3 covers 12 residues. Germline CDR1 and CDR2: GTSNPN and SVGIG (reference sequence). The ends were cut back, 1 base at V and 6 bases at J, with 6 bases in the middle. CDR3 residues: CAWSAGDEKLFF. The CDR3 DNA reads TGTGCCTGGAGTGCAGGGGATGAAAAACTGTTTTTT.

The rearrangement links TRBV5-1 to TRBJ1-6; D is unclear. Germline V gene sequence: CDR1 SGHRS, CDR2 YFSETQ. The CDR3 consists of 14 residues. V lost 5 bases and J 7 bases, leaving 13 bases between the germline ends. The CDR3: CASSSGGGNSPLHF. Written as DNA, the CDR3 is TGCGCCAGCAGTTCCGGCGGTGGGAATTCACCCCTCCACTTT.

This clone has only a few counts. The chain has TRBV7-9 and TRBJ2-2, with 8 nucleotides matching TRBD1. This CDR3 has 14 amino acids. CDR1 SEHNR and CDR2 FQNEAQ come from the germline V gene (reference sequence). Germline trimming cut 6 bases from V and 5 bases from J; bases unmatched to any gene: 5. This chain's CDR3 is CASRFTGGTGELFF. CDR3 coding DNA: TGTGCCAGCAGGTTTACAGGGGGTACCGGGGAGCTGTTTTTT.

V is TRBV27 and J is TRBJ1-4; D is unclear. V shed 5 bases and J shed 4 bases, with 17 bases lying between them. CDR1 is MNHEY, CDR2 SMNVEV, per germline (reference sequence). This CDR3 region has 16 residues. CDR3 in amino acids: CASSPGAASINEKLFF. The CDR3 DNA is TGTGCCAGCAGTCCCGGTGCAGCGAGTATTAATGAAAAACTGTTTTTT.

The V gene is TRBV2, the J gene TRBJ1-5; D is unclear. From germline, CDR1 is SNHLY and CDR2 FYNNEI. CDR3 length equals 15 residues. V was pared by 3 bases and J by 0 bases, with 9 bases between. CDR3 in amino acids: CASSEGLNSNQPQHF. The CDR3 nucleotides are TGTGCCAGCAGTGAGGGCCTGAATAGCAATCAGCCCCAGCATTTT.

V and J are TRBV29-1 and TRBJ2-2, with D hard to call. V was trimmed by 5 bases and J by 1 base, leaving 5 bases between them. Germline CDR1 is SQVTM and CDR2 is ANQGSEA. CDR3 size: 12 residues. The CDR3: CSVSRNTGELFF. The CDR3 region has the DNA TGCAGCGTTTCGAGGAACACCGGGGAGCTGTTTTTT.

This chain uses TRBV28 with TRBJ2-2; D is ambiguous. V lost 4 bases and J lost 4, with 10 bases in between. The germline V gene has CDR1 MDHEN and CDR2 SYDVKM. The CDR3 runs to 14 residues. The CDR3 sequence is CASSSRLITGELFF. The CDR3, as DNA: TGTGCCAGCAGTTCAAGACTGATCACCGGGGAGCTGTTTTTT.

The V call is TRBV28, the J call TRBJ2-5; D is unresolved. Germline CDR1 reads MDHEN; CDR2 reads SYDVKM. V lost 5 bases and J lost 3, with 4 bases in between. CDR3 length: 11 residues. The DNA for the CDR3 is TGTGCCAGCAGTGTCGAAGAGACCCAGTACTTC. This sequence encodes CASSVEETQYF.

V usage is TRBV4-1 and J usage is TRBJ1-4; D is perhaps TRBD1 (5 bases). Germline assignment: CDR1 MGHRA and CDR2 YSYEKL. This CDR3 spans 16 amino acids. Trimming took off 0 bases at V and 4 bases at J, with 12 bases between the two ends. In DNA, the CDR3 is TGCGCCAGCAGCCAAGAATCTGGGGGGGTTAATGAAAAACTGTTTTTT. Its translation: CASSQESGGVNEKLFF.

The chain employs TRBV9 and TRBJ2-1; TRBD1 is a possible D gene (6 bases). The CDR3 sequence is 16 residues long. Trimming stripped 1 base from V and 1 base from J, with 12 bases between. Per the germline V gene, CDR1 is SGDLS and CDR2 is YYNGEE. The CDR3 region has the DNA TGTGCCAGCAGCGTATCCTGGGACAAGTCCTACAATGAGCAGTTCTTC. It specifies CASSVSWDKSYNEQFF.

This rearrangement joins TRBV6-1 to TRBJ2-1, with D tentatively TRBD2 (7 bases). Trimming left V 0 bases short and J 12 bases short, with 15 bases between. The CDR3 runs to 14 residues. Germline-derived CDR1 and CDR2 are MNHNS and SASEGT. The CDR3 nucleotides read TGTGCCAGCAGTGAAGCGGGAGGGGGAATTGGGCAGTTCTTC. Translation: CASSEAGGGIGQFF.

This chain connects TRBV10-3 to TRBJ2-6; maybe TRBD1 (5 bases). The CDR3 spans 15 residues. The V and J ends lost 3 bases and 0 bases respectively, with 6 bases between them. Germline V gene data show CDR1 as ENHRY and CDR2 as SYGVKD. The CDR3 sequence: CAISDRDSGANVLTF. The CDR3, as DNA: TGTGCCATCAGTGACAGGGACTCTGGGGCCAACGTCCTGACTTTC.

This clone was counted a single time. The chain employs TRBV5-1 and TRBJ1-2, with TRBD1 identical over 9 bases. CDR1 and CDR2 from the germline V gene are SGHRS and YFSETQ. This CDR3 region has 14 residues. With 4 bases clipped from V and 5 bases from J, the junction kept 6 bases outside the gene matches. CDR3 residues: CASSTGDREYGYTF. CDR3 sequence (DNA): TGCGCCAGCAGCACGGGGGACAGGGAATATGGCTACACCTTC.

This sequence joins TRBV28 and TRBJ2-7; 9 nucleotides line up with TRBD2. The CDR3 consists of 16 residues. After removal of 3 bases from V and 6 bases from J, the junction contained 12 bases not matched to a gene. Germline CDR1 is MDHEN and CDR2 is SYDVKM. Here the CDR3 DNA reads TGTGCCAGCAGTTTTCTTAATCGCAGCGGGAGGACCGAGCAGTACTTC. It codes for CASSFLNRSGRTEQYF.

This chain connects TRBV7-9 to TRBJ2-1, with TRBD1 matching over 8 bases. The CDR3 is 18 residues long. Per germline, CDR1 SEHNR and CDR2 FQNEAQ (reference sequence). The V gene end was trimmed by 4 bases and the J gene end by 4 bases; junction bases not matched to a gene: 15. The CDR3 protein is CASSSTHFDRGLYNEQFF. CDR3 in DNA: TGTGCCAGCAGCTCCACCCATTTCGACAGGGGATTATACAATGAGCAGTTCTTC.

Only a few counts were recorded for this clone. The CDR3 protein is CAISDPDRGYEQYF. CDR3 in DNA: TGTGCCATCAGTGATCCCGACAGGGGCTACGAGCAGTACTTC. The chain couples TRBV10-3 to TRBJ2-5; 8 positions match TRBD1. The J call may not be correct, given that the DNA end is closer to TRBJ2-7. The germline V gene encodes CDR1 ENHRY and CDR2 SYGVKD. CDR3 length: 14 residues.

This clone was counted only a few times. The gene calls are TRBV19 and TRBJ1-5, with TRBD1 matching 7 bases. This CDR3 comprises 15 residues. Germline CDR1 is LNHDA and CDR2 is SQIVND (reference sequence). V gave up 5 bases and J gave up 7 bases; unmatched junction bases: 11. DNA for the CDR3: TGTGCCAGTAGTTGGGGACAGTCTCCAAACCAGCCCCAGCATTTT. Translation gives CASSWGQSPNQPQHF.

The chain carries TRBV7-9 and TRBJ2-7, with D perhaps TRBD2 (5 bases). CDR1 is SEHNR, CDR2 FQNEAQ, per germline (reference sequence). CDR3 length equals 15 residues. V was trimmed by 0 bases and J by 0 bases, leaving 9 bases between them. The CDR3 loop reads CASSLAAGNSYEQYF. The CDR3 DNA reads TGTGCCAGCAGCTTAGCGGCGGGTAACTCCTACGAGCAGTACTTC.

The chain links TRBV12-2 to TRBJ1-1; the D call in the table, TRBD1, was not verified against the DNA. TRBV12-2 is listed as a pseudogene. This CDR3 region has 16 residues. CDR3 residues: CASRLSQGTVNTEAFF. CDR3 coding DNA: TGTGCAAGTCGCTTATCCCAGGGGACCGTGAACACTGAAGCTTTCTTT.

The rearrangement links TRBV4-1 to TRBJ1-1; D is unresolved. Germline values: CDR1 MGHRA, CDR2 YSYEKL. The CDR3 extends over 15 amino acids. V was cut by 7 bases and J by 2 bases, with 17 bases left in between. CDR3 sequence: CASTNHGGRNTEAFF. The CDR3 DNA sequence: TGCGCCAGCACCAATCACGGTGGGCGAAACACTGAAGCTTTCTTT.

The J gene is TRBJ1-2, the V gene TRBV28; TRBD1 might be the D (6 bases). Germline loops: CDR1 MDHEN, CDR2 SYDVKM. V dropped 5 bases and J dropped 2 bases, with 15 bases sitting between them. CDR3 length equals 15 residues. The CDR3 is CASSEGQTINYGYTF. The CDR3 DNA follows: TGTGCCAGCAGTGAAGGACAGACCATAAACTATGGCTACACCTTC.